This T cell receptor beta chain was profiled in a study of T cell responses to AZD1222 COVID-19 vaccine. Study information: Investigators merged groups given second doses at roughly 4 or roughly 12 weeks. General observations from the study: Unmutated variant regions reportedly attract nearly half of all spike-specific TCRs.

This clone has just a few counts. What it binds is not known. CDR1 MRHNA and CDR2 SNTAGT come from the germline V gene. This CDR3 comprises 13 residues. Trimming took 6 bases from V and 4 from J, leaving 12 bases between them. TCRdb's copy holds only in-frame clones and misses some; the assay was immunoSEQ multiplex PCR. The repertoire holds roughly 120,000 clones, 70% to 90% seen once, with about 1.6% in the top ten. This receptor was taken from an adult in good health. The specimen comprised peripheral blood, sampled on day 0 of AZD1222 vaccination. The rearrangement links TRBV6-4 to TRBJ1-2, with D unclear. The CDR3 nucleotides read TGTGCCAGCAGGGGCCACACGAGCTATGGCTACACCTTC. Its translation: CASRGHTSYGYTF.